The T cell receptor beta chain described here comes from a study of blood T cell repertoires in COVID-19 (dated by TCRdb to 2018 to 2021). Regarding the study in general: The collaborator samples originated in the United States, Italy and Spain and spanned the acute and convalescent phases of COVID-19. Samples were obtained from the ongoing ImmuneRACE study (first 160 participants) and from about 1,300 subjects provided by 6 global collaborators. A de-identified subject ID, COVID-19 status, age in years and sex were almost always included in the sample metadata. The repertoires were made available in a free public database intended to serve as a resource for research on the immune response to SARS-CoV-2. The prospective study material was composed of cDNA or gDNA derived from T cells, B-cell-depleted T cells, or PBMCs. Deeply sampled blood TCRbeta repertoires from subjects exposed to, actively infected with, or recovered from COVID-19 were included in the dataset. Where HLA class I and class II types were available, the types were taken from metadata supplied by the sample provider, not from assay-based typing.

The cysteine opens and the phenylalanine closes a CDR3 of 14 amino acids. Of all the DNA, just the CDR3 is kept, 42 bases in frame from base 1. For CDR1 and CDR2, the germline V gene lists ENHRY and SYGVKD. Clipping removes 4 bases from V and 2 bases from J, with 3 as the unmatched junction base count. Summary of the overall study and its limitations: The amount of clinical and demographic metadata varied by source and participant and was provided uncurated.

Whole blood was collected in K2EDTA tubes by collaborating institutions according to the institutions' own protocols. For TCRbeta analysis, collaborator samples were shipped as frozen whole blood, as isolated PBMCs, or as DNA extracted from either sample type. TCRbeta CDR3 regions were amplified from genomic DNA using the immunoSEQ Assay, a bias-controlled multiplex PCR. In the source study's methods: The number of nucleated cells in each sample was estimated by amplification of reference gene primers within the assay. To quantify the absolute abundance of each unique TCRbeta CDR3 rearrangement, sequence reads were collapsed and filtered. Productive Simpson clonality was computed per sample as the square root of Simpson's diversity index over productive rearrangements. What TCRdb holds here is the immuneACCESS table cut down to in-frame rearrangements. Part of the clones is not present; checked against another copy, under half of the missing clones reflect an unresolved V gene, and the others are unexplained. The V and J calls and the clone size are those of that table, but D and trimming were determined from the DNA. This sample gives about 220,000 clones in total; less than 85% of them show up just once. 3.5% to 4% of the sample is taken by the ten largest.

A word on this clone: Its antigen target is currently unknown. No quality values exist for individual bases; no much larger clone is one base distant.

This receptor was taken from a woman of 80 years or more with acute or convalescent COVID-19. The chain employs TRBV10-3 and TRBJ2-5; the junction holds 8 bases that match TRBD1. Source material: peripheral blood. The DNA sequence follows: TGTGCCATCAGTGGCAGGGGGCATCAAGAGACCCAGTACTTC. It codes for CAISGRGHQETQYF.